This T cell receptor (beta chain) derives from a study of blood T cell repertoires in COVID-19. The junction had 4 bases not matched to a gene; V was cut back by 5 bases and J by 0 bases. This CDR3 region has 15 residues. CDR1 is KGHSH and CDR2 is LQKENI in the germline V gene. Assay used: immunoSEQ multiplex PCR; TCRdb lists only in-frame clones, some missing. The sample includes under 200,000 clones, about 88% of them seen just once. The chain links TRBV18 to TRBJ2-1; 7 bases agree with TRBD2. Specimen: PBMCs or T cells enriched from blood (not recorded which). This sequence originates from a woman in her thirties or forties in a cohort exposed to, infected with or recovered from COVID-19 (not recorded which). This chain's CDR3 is CASSSLAGSYNEQFF. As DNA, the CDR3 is TGTGCCAGCTCATCATTAGCGGGCTCCTACAATGAGCAGTTCTTC. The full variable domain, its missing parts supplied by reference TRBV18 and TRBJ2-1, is NAGVMQNPRHLVRRRGQEARLRCSPMKGHSHVYWYRQLPEEGLKFMVYLQKENIIDESGMPKERFSAEFPKEGPSILRIQQVVRGDSAAYFCASSSLAGSYNEQFFGPGTRLTVL.